This record looks at one T cell receptor (beta chain) sequence and its context. The sample comes from a study of shared clonotypes between healthy human individuals. The assay was immunoSEQ multiplex PCR, and TCRdb's table has in-frame clones only and misses some. The table lists more than 850,000 clones, 70% to 80% of them singletons. Germline V gives CDR1 SEHNR, CDR2 FQNEAQ (reference sequence). Trimming removed 6 bases from V and 6 bases from J, with 17 bases in between. The CDR3 has 14 amino acids. The receptor was derived from a man aged 18 to 29 in good health. Some clones in this sample may be carry-over from other donors' samples. The sequenced sample consisted of memory CD4+ T cells from PBMCs. The subset here: CD45RA-negative fraction. The J gene is TRBJ1-2, the V gene TRBV7-9; tentatively, D is TRBD1 (6 bases). The CDR3 loop is CASSRQQGRDGYTF. The CDR3 coding sequence is TGTGCCAGCAGTAGACAACAGGGAAGGGATGGCTACACCTTC.